Sequencing of this TCR beta chain was carried out in a study of vaccination effects on CD4 cells after COVID-19. V lost 1 base and J 7 bases, leaving 16 bases between the germline ends. The CDR3 runs to 15 residues. CDR1 KGHSY and CDR2 FQNENV come from the germline V gene. Produced via immunoSEQ multiplex PCR; TCRdb's table is partial and in-frame only. The sample contains tens of thousands of clones, about 81% of which appear only once. Antigen-specific CD4+ T cells were expanded (with viral peptide pools) by the ViraFEST assay ahead of sequencing. A 10-day culture period preceded the isolation of CD4+ T cells. The person had a PCR-confirmed SARS-CoV-2 infection during March to December 2020. With respect to this clone: The antigen remains undetermined.

This sample comprised CD4+ T cells from PBMCs cultured with a peptide pool, obtained before COVID-19 vaccination. The clonotype originates from a human donor who had a prior SARS-CoV-2 infection. The J gene is TRBJ1-2, the V gene TRBV16, with D possibly being TRBD1 (5 bases). DNA of the CDR3: TGTGCCAGCAGCCAATTGAGTCAGGGAATTCGTGGCTACACCTTC. Encoded protein: CASSQLSQGIRGYTF.